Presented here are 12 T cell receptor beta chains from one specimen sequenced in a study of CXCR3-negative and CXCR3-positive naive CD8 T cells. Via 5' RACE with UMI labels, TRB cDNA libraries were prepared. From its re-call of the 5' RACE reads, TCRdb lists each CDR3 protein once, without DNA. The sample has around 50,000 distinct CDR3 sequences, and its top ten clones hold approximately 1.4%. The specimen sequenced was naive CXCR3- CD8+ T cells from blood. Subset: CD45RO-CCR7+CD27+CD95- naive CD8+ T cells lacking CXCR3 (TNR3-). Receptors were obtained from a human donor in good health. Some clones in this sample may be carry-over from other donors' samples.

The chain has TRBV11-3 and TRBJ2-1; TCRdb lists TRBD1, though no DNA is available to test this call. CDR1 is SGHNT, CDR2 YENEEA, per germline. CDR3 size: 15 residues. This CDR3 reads CASSLISAPGDEQFF.

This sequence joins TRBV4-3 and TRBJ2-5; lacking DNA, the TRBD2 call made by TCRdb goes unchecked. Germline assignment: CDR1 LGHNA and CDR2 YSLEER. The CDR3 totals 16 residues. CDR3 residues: CASSQGSGNNGKTQYF.

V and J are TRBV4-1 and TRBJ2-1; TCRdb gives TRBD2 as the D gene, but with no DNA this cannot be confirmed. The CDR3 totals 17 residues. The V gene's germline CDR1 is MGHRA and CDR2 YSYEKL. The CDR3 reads CASSQTTTGPLADEQFF.

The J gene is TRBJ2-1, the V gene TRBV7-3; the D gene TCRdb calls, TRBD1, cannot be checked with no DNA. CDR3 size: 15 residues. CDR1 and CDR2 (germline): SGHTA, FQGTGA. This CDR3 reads CASSSGGRPYNEQFF.

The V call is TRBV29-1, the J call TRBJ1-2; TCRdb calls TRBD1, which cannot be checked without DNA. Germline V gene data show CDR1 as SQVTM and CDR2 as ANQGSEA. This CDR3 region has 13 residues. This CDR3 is CSVLRGTDYGYTF.

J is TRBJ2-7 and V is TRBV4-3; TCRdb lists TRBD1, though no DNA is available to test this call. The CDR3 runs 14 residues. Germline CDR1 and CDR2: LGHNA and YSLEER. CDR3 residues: CASSHRQGSYEQYF.

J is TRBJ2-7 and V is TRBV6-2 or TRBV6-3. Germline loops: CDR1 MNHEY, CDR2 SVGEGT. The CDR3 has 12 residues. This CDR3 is CASSINSYEQYF.

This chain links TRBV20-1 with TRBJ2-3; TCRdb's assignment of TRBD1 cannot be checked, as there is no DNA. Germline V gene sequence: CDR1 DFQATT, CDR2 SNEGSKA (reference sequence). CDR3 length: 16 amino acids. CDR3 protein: CSAPTRAGGLGDTQYF.

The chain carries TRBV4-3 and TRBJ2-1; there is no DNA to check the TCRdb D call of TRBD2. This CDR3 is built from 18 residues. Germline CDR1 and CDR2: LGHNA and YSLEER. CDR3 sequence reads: CASSQGGSGGAAYNEQFF.

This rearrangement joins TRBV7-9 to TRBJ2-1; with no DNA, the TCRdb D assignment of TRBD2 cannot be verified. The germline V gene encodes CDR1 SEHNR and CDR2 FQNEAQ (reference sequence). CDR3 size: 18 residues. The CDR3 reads CASSLVQLADSSYNEQFF.

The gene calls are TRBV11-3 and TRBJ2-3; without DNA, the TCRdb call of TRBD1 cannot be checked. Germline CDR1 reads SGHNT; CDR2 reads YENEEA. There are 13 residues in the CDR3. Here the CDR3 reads CASSLPPGDTQYF.

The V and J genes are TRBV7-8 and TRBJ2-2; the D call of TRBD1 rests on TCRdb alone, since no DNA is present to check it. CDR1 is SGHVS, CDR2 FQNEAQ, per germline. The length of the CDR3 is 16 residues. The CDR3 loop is CASSLRTGENTGELFF.